Listed here are 30 T cell receptor beta chains from one sample, sequenced in a study of shared clonotypes between healthy human individuals. Using immunoSEQ multiplex PCR, the repertoire was profiled, and TCRdb retains in-frame clones only, with some absent. Of approximately 2.5 million clones listed, approximately 92% were seen once; the top ten hold about 0.13%. What was sequenced was naive CD4+ T cells sorted from blood. Subset noted: CD45RA+ positively selected. The receptors stem from a man between 18 and 35 years old in good health.

This sequence joins TRBV28 and TRBJ1-1; weak D call: TRBD1 (5 bases). V lost 4 bases to trimming and J lost 5 bases, with 14 bases between them. The CDR3 extends over 14 amino acids. Germline loops: CDR1 MDHEN, CDR2 SYDVKM. This CDR3 reads CASSSTADRTEAFF. CDR3 in DNA: TGTGCCAGCAGTTCGACAGCCGATAGGACTGAAGCTTTCTTT. Using reference TRBV28 and TRBJ1-1 for the parts outside the CDR3, the full variable domain is DVKVTQSSRYLVKRTGEKVFLECVQDMDHENMFWYRQDPGLGLRLIYFSYDVKMKEKGDIPEGYSVSREKKERFSLILESASTNQTSMYLCASSSTADRTEAFFGQGTRLTVV.

The rearrangement joins TRBV19 to TRBJ1-4, with D perhaps TRBD1 (6 bases). Germline-derived CDR1 and CDR2 are LNHDA and SQIVND (reference sequence). V lost 3 bases and J lost 2, with 10 bases in between. The CDR3 has 15 residues. The CDR3 reads CASSMGTGTNEKLFF. The CDR3 DNA follows: TGTGCCAGTAGTATGGGCACAGGGACTAATGAAAAACTGTTTTTT.

The chain carries TRBV4-2 and TRBJ2-1, with D hard to call. Trimming left V 0 bases short and J 12 bases short, with 12 bases between. Germline V gives CDR1 LGHNA, CDR2 YNFKEQ. The CDR3 extends over 13 amino acids. The CDR3 DNA reads as TGTGCCAGCAGCCAAGATACGGGTCTGGGGCAGTTCTTC. It codes for CASSQDTGLGQFF.

The rearrangement joins TRBV5-6 to TRBJ2-3; 7 bases agree with TRBD1. The V gene's germline CDR1 is SGHDT and CDR2 YYEEEE. The CDR3 loop spans 18 amino acids. V trimming: 0 bases; J trimming: 1 base; junction bases outside the gene matches: 11. CDR3 in amino acids: CASSLVKGALGGTDTQYF. As DNA, the CDR3 is TGTGCCAGCAGCTTGGTTAAGGGGGCCTTAGGGGGCACAGATACGCAGTATTTT.

V is TRBV9 and J is TRBJ1-6, with D unclear. The V gene's germline CDR1 is SGDLS and CDR2 YYNGEE. This CDR3 has 16 amino acids. Trimming cost V 3 bases and J 14 bases, with 24 bases left between them. The CDR3 loop reads CASSAAGGRDPSALHF. Written as DNA, the CDR3 is TGTGCCAGCAGCGCGGCGGGAGGTAGGGATCCTAGCGCCCTCCACTTT.

The chain uses TRBV30 and TRBJ1-2; a possible D gene is TRBD1 (5 bases). The CDR3 is made up of 13 amino acids. V lost 4 bases to trimming and J lost 5 bases, with 14 bases between them. Per germline, CDR1 GTSNPN and CDR2 SVGIG (reference sequence). CDR3 sequence: CAWKPQGVYGYTF. The CDR3 nucleotides are TGTGCCTGGAAACCTCAGGGAGTGTATGGCTACACCTTC.

This chain connects TRBV29-1 to TRBJ2-3; D unresolved. The CDR3 covers 11 residues. V lost 1 base and J 3 bases, leaving 2 bases between the germline ends. Germline V CDR1 and CDR2: SQVTM, ANQGSEA. DNA of the CDR3: TGCAGCGTTGAAGTAACAGATACGCAGTATTTT. This codes for CSVEVTDTQYF.

The chain joins TRBV7-2 to TRBJ2-3; D unresolved. The ends were cut back, 5 bases at V and 0 bases at J, with 15 bases in the middle. The CDR3 runs to 16 residues. The germline V gene has CDR1 SGHTA and CDR2 FQGNSA. CDR3 nucleotides: TGTGCCAGCAGCCGGACGGGTGGCGGTAGCACAGATACGCAGTATTTT. It is translated as CASSRTGGGSTDTQYF.

This rearrangement joins TRBV28 to TRBJ2-7; 7 bases fit TRBD1. The CDR3 has 14 amino acids. Germline loops: CDR1 MDHEN, CDR2 SYDVKM. V was pared by 6 bases and J by 1 base, with 6 bases of the junction left unmatched. DNA of the CDR3: TGTGCCAGCAGGGCCGGGACAGTATCCTACGAGCAGTACTTC. Translation gives CASRAGTVSYEQYF.

The chain joins TRBV7-8 to TRBJ2-3; 7 nucleotides match TRBD1. The trim removed 0 bases at V and 3 bases at J, leaving 12 bases unmatched. CDR1 and CDR2 (germline): SGHVS, FQNEAQ. The length of the CDR3 is 18 residues. CDR3 loop: CASSLAGVGGFKTDTQYF. Written as DNA, the CDR3 is TGTGCCAGCAGCTTAGCGGGAGTAGGGGGCTTTAAGACAGATACGCAGTATTTT.

The rearrangement joins TRBV6-6 to TRBJ2-4; 11 nucleotides match TRBD1. The CDR3 runs to 15 residues. The J segment lost 3 bases and the V segment lost 6 bases, leaving 4 bases of the junction unmatched. From germline, CDR1 is MNHNY and CDR2 SVGAGI (reference sequence). The CDR3 DNA reads as TGTGCCAGCAGCCCCGGGACAGGGGGCAAAAACATTCAGTACTTC. Translating it yields CASSPGTGGKNIQYF.

The rearrangement joins TRBV6-5 to TRBJ2-4; maybe TRBD1 (7 bases). V gave up 6 bases and J gave up 6 bases, with 15 bases separating them. Germline V gives CDR1 MNHEY, CDR2 SVGAGI. The CDR3 runs 14 residues. The chain's CDR3 is CASRETGRGNIQYF. CDR3 nucleotide sequence: TGTGCCAGCAGGGAGACAGGGCGGGGAAACATTCAGTACTTC.

The table lists this clone with a few counts. The chain recombines TRBV28 with TRBJ1-3, with 9 bases identical to TRBD1. The length of the CDR3 is 15 residues. Germline V lookup: CDR1 MDHEN, CDR2 SYDVKM. V shed 6 bases, J shed 1 base, and the junction held 4 bases outside the gene matches. Here the CDR3 reads CASRRDRESGNTIYF. The CDR3 coding sequence is TGTGCCAGCAGGCGGGACAGGGAATCTGGAAACACCATATATTTT.

The chain is built from TRBV19 and TRBJ1-5, with TRBD1 matching over 10 bases. J gave up 16 bases and V 3 bases, and 6 bases lay outside the gene matches. The CDR3 is made up of 12 amino acids. The germline CDR1 and CDR2 sequences are LNHDA and SQIVND (reference sequence). The CDR3 DNA follows: TGTGCCAGTAGTATCGGGACAGGGGTTGAACATTTT. Its translation is CASSIGTGVEHF.

The chain is built from TRBV5-5 and TRBJ1-6; tentative D call: TRBD1 (5 bases). From germline, CDR1 is SGHKS and CDR2 YYEKEE (reference sequence). This CDR3 comprises 14 residues. Trimming shortened V by 2 bases and J by 7 bases, and 10 bases separated the two germline ends. This chain's CDR3 is CASSFGRDNSPLHF. DNA of the CDR3: TGTGCCAGCAGCTTCGGACGGGACAATTCACCCCTCCACTTT.

The chain links TRBV5-1 to TRBJ2-1; 11 bases agree with TRBD2. Germline CDR1 reads SGHRS; CDR2 reads YFSETQ. Unmatched junction bases numbered 5, after V lost 2 bases and J lost 7 bases. The CDR3 has 15 residues. DNA for the CDR3: TGCGCCAGCAGCTTCGGTAGCGGGAGGGGGAATGAGCAGTTCTTC. Encoded protein: CASSFGSGRGNEQFF.

The V gene is TRBV11-2, the J gene TRBJ1-6; D is ambiguous. CDR3 length: 15 residues. Germline assignment: CDR1 SGHAT and CDR2 FQNNGV. Trimming cost V 3 bases and J 0 bases, with 6 bases left between them. Here the CDR3 reads CASSFVSSYNSPLHF. The CDR3 DNA is TGTGCCAGCAGCTTTGTGAGCTCCTATAATTCACCCCTCCACTTT.

The J gene is TRBJ2-7, the V gene TRBV5-1, with 9 bases lining up with TRBD2. J was trimmed by 4 bases and V by 4 bases; bases with no gene match: 9. CDR3 length equals 15 residues. Germline assignment: CDR1 SGHRS and CDR2 YFSETQ. The CDR3 DNA follows: TGCGCCAGCAGCCCCGTTCCTAGCGGGGTTTACGAGCAGTACTTC. This codes for CASSPVPSGVYEQYF.

The V gene is TRBV6-6, the J gene TRBJ2-1; maybe TRBD1 (6 bases). Trimming removed 7 bases at V and 4 bases at J, with 14 bases between. Germline V gene sequence: CDR1 MNHNY, CDR2 SVGAGI (reference sequence). The CDR3 length is 14 residues. CDR3 sequence (DNA): TGTGCCAGCAACCCGAGACAGGCTTACAATGAGCAGTTCTTC. Its translation is CASNPRQAYNEQFF.

CDR3 residues: CSVETGATAYEQYF. CDR3 DNA: TGCAGCGTCGAAACAGGGGCCACCGCCTACGAGCAGTACTTC. The rearrangement joins TRBV29-1 to TRBJ2-7, with 7 bases lining up with TRBD1. This CDR3 is built from 14 residues. Germline V gives CDR1 SQVTM, CDR2 ANQGSEA. J was trimmed by 2 bases and V by 6 bases; bases with no gene match: 10.

This rearrangement joins TRBV29-1 to TRBJ2-7; 7 nucleotides line up with TRBD1. The V segment lost 4 bases and the J segment 0 bases; nucleotides outside the gene matches: 3. This CDR3 has 13 residues. Per germline, CDR1 SQVTM and CDR2 ANQGSEA. For the CDR3, the DNA is TGCAGCGTTGGGGGACAGTACTCCTACGAGCAGTACTTC. This gives the protein CSVGGQYSYEQYF.

The J gene is TRBJ1-1, the V gene TRBV10-2; 11 bases map to TRBD1. Germline V gene data show CDR1 as WSHSY and CDR2 as SAAADI. The V and J ends lost 5 bases and 5 bases, in that order; junction bases with no gene match: 4. The CDR3 extends over 14 amino acids. CDR3 DNA sequence: TGCGCCAGCAGTATATGGGACAGGGGGACTGAAGCTTTCTTT. Translated, it gives CASSIWDRGTEAFF.

The chain has TRBV6-4 and TRBJ1-1; D remains unclear. Germline loops: CDR1 MRHNA, CDR2 SNTAGT. The CDR3 has 13 amino acids. The V and J ends lost 0 bases and 4 bases respectively, with 6 bases between them. This chain's CDR3 is CASSDSTSTEAFF. Here the CDR3 DNA reads TGTGCCAGCAGTGACTCAACGTCCACTGAAGCTTTCTTT.

The chain employs TRBV10-3 and TRBJ1-1; possibly TRBD1 for D (6 bases). Trimming stripped 8 bases from V and 6 bases from J, with 13 bases between. The germline V gene encodes CDR1 ENHRY and CDR2 SYGVKD. This CDR3 spans 12 amino acids. CDR3 DNA: TGTGCCATCTGGGGGGGCTACGCTGAAGCTTTCTTT. Translation gives CAIWGGYAEAFF.

The rearrangement links TRBV11-2 to TRBJ2-5; TRBD2 agrees at 10 bases. Germline V gene data show CDR1 as SGHAT and CDR2 as FQNNGV. The length of the CDR3 is 15 residues. The ends lost 3 bases at V and 1 base at J; junction bases unmatched: 2. The CDR3 nucleotides read TGTGCCAGCAGCTTTATAGCGGGGGGCCAAGAGACCCAGTACTTC. The encoded protein is CASSFIAGGQETQYF.

A single count supports this clone. CDR3 residues: CASSFGQPGTGELFF. CDR3 bases: TGTGCCAGCAGCTTTGGACAGCCGGGCACCGGGGAGCTGTTTTTT. The chain combines TRBV7-2 with TRBJ2-2, with D possibly being TRBD1 (6 bases). This CDR3 is built from 15 residues. Germline V gene data show CDR1 as SGHTA and CDR2 as FQGNSA. The germline V and J ends were trimmed by 3 bases and 4 bases, with 12 bases remaining between them.

V is TRBV5-4 and J is TRBJ2-5, with D unclear. The CDR3 extends over 15 amino acids. Germline CDR1 and CDR2: SGHNT and YYREEE (reference sequence). Deletions cut 0 bases from V and 1 base from J, with 10 bases between. CDR3 region: CASSLDRGSQETQYF. CDR3 DNA sequence: TGTGCCAGCAGCTTGGACCGTGGCTCCCAAGAGACCCAGTACTTC.

V usage is TRBV10-3 and J usage is TRBJ1-1, with D possibly being TRBD1 (5 bases). The germline CDR1 and CDR2 sequences are ENHRY and SYGVKD. V was cut by 6 bases and J by 1 base, with 12 bases left in between. The CDR3 covers 14 residues. The CDR3 loop reads CAIRPPGTNTEAFF. The CDR3 DNA is TGTGCCATCAGGCCCCCAGGGACGAACACTGAAGCTTTCTTT.

The chain carries TRBV19 and TRBJ2-3; 9 bases line up with TRBD1. J was trimmed by 1 base and V by 4 bases; bases with no gene match: 3. Per the germline V gene, CDR1 is LNHDA and CDR2 is SQIVND (reference sequence). The CDR3 is 15 amino acids. CDR3 coding DNA: TGTGCCAGTAGTAGGGACAGGGAGGGCACAGATACGCAGTATTTT. Its translation is CASSRDREGTDTQYF.

The chain links TRBV6-6 to TRBJ1-5, with 11 bases aligning to TRBD1. The CDR3 extends over 14 amino acids. The V gene's germline CDR1 is MNHNY and CDR2 SVGAGI (reference sequence). Trimming cost V 8 bases and J 3 bases; bases outside gene matches: 3. CDR3 coding DNA: TGTGCCAGCCGGGACAGGGGGAACAATCAGCCCCAGCATTTT. Translated: CASRDRGNNQPQHF.